The rows below give T cell receptor beta chains drawn from one sample of a study of HIV-infected children after antiretroviral therapy interruption. From the 3' RACE reads, TCRdb called clonotypes with MiXCR, one entry per CDR3 protein. The sample has about 15,000 distinct CDR3 sequences; 3% to 4% are singletons. The input for sequencing was CD45RA+ CD4+ T cells from PBMCs, taken from a donor given antiretroviral therapy, either interrupted or continuous. The receptors here all came from a child aged 2 to 17 with HIV. CDR3s include the opening cysteine and the closing phenylalanine or tryptophan. The D gene is left open where the match is weak. For some rows the clone size is stated as once, few or many, or as a class when expanded; others skip it.

size | D | J | V | DNA | CDR3
many | TRBD1 | TRBJ1-1 | TRBV18 | TGTGCCAGCTCACCAAGCGGGACAGGGAACACTGAAGCTTTCTTT | CASSPSGTGNTEAFF
many | NA | TRBJ1-1 | TRBV6-1 | TGTGCCAGCAGTGAAGCCGGATCAATGTCCAAAGCTTTCTTT | CASSEAGSMSKAFF
many | NA | TRBJ2-1 | TRBV7-2 | TGTGCCAGCAGCAACCAGACACCAAATGAGCAGTTCTTC | CASSNQTPNEQFF
many | TRBD2 | TRBJ2-2 | TRBV7-9 | TGTGCCGTCCAGCGGGGGGCAGCGGGCACCGGGGAGCTGTTTTTT | CAVQRGAAGTGELFF
many | TRBD2 | TRBJ2-3 | TRBV12-3/TRBV12-4 | TGTGCCAGCAGCCCCTGGACTAGCGGGCCACGTCGCACAGATACGCAGTATTTT | CASSPWTSGPRRTDTQYF
many | TRBD1 | TRBJ1-2 | TRBV27 | TGTGCCAGCAGTTCTTCCCGGGACAGGGTAAAGGGCTACACCTTC | CASSSSRDRVKGYTF
many | NA | TRBJ1-1 | TRBV5-6 | TGTGCCAGCAGCTTGGGACCGCTAAAAGCTTTCTTT | CASSLGPLKAFF
many | NA | TRBJ2-1 | TRBV13 | TGTGCCAGCAGCTTAGCGGGCTCCTACAATGAGCAGTTCTTC | CASSLAGSYNEQFF
many | NA | TRBJ1-1 | TRBV12-3/TRBV12-4 | TGTGCCAGCGGAGGAATGAGGGGACCTGAAGCTTTCTTT | CASGGMRGPEAFF
many | NA | TRBJ2-5 | TRBV9 | TGTGCCAGCAGCGTCGACCACCAAGAGACCCAGTACTTC | CASSVDHQETQYF
many | NA | TRBJ2-5 | TRBV20-1 | TGCAGTGCTAGATCCGGGGAAGTACAGTACTTC | CSARSGEVQYF
medium-sized | TRBD2 | TRBJ2-2 | TRBV12-3/TRBV12-4 | TGTGCCAGCATCCTAGCGGGAAGGGACGGGGAGCTGTTTTTT | CASILAGRDGELFF
many | TRBD2 | TRBJ2-7 | TRBV12-3/TRBV12-4 | TGTGCCAGCAGTTTAAGCGGGGGGGCTTACGAGCAGTACTTC | CASSLSGGAYEQYF
medium-sized | NA | TRBJ1-5 | TRBV6-1 | TGTGCCAGCAGTCCCGACGTGGGCAGGGGATATGGGAATCAGCCCCAGCATTTT | CASSPDVGRGYGNQPQHF
NA | TRBD1 | TRBJ1-4 | TRBV20-1 | TGCAGTGCTAGAGTGGACAGGGGACTAGCTAATGAAAAACTGTTTTTT | CSARVDRGLANEKLFF
many | NA | TRBJ2-7 | TRBV3-1 | TGTGCCAGCAGCCGGCAGGGGGGGACTTACGAGCAGTACTTC | CASSRQGGTYEQYF
NA | NA | TRBJ2-1 | TRBV23-1 | TGCGCCAGCAGTCAATCCCAGGGGGGGCATTACAATGAGCAGTTCTTC | CASSQSQGGHYNEQFF
many | TRBD1 | TRBJ1-2 | TRBV25-1 | TGTGCCAGCAGTGAATCCGGACAGGGTGGAAACTATGGCTACACCTTC | CASSESGQGGNYGYTF
many | TRBD2 | TRBJ2-1 | TRBV5-1 | TGCGCCAGCAGCTCCCCGGGGCGGCTAGCGGGAGCGTACAATGAGCAGTTCTTC | CASSSPGRLAGAYNEQFF
many | NA | TRBJ1-6 | TRBV11-2 | TGTGCCAGCAGCTTAGACGCGGGGATGGATTCACCCCTCCACTTT | CASSLDAGMDSPLHF
many | TRBD1 | TRBJ2-7 | TRBV5-1 | TGCGCCAGCAGCTTGGAGGGGGCTCCCCACGAGCAGTACTTC | CASSLEGAPHEQYF
NA | NA | TRBJ2-7 | TRBV19 | TGTGCCAGCAGTGATGCGATTAACCAAGACACCCAGTACTTC | CASSDAINQDTQYF
many | NA | TRBJ1-3 | TRBV19 | TGTGCCAGTAGGATGATTACAGGGTCTGGAAACACCATATATTTT | CASRMITGSGNTIYF
many | TRBD1 | TRBJ2-3 | TRBV28 | TGTGCCAGCAGAGACAGGGCGAAACTAGATACGCAGTATTTT | CASRDRAKLDTQYF
many | NA | TRBJ2-3 | TRBV20-1 | TGCAGTGCTACCCCCGGGGCCCTGAGCACAGATACGCAGTATTTT | CSATPGALSTDTQYF
medium-sized | NA | TRBJ1-6 | TRBV28 | TGTGCCAGCAGTTTAGCCTTACTGAGCTCCTATAATTCACCCCTCCACTTT | CASSLALLSSYNSPLHF
many | NA | TRBJ1-1 | TRBV27 | TGTGCCAGCAGCTCTGGACAGAAAGCTTTCTTT | CASSSGQKAFF
many | TRBD2 | TRBJ2-7 | TRBV30 | TGTGCCTGGACCGAGGGACTAGCGGGTTACGAGCAGTACTTC | CAWTEGLAGYEQYF
few | NA | TRBJ2-1 | TRBV21-1 | TGTGCCAGCAGCATCTCCGGGACTAGCGGTATCAATGAGCAGTTCTTC | CASSISGTSGINEQFF
medium-sized | TRBD1 | TRBJ1-2 | TRBV7-2 | TGTGCCAGCAGCTTAGCGTCCCGACAGGGTGTAAACTATGGCTACACCTTC | CASSLASRQGVNYGYTF
many | NA | TRBJ2-7 | TRBV28 | TGTGCCAGCAGTTCCTCTTTCTACGAGCAGTACTTC | CASSSSFYEQYF
NA | NA | TRBJ2-3 | TRBV7-2 | TGTGCCAGCAGCTTGGACCTCACAGATACGCAGTATTTT | CASSLDLTDTQYF
many | TRBD1 | TRBJ2-5 | TRBV5-1 | TGCGCCAGCAGCATGGGACAGGGACAAGAGACCCAGTACTTC | CASSMGQGQETQYF
many | NA | TRBJ1-2 | TRBV6-1 | TGCGCCAGCAGTCAAGGGGTCGGTGGCTACACCTTC | CASSQGVGGYTF
many | TRBD1 | TRBJ2-5 | TRBV20-1 | TGCAGTGCTTTCGACGGACAGGGGGCAAGGAGAGAGACCCAGTACTTC | CSAFDGQGARRETQYF
many | NA | TRBJ1-1 | TRBV6-5 | TGTGCCAGCAGTTCGACGGTAAAGGAAGCTTTCTTT | CASSSTVKEAFF
many | NA | TRBJ2-2 | TRBV27 | TGTGCCAGCAGTTTAGGACAGCCCTCTCCCGGGGAGCTGTTTTTT | CASSLGQPSPGELFF
many | NA | TRBJ1-6 | TRBV6-1 | TGTGCCAGCAGTGAGACCGGGGGTTTAGGGGTAACCCTCCACTTT | CASSETGGLGVTLHF
many | TRBD1 | TRBJ2-7 | TRBV6-5 | TGTGCCAGCAGCACGTCCGGGACAGGGATGCACGAGCAGTACTTC | CASSTSGTGMHEQYF
many | NA | TRBJ1-6 | TRBV6-1 | TGTGCCAGCAGTGTATCACCCCTCCACTTT | CASSVSPLHF
medium-sized | NA | TRBJ2-7 | TRBV29-1 | TGCAGCGTTGGGCAGGGACCGAGCTCCTACGAGCAGTACTTC | CSVGQGPSSYEQYF
many | NA | TRBJ2-2 | TRBV6-6 | TGTGCCAGCGGTGACCCCAAAAACACCGGGCAGCTCTACTTT | CASGDPKNTGQLYF
medium-sized | NA | TRBJ2-3 | TRBV4-1 | TGCGCCAGCAGCCAAGTGGGCGATACGCAGTATTTT | CASSQVGDTQYF
many | TRBD1 | TRBJ1-5 | TRBV25-1 | TGTGCCAGCAGTGCAATGGGACAGGGGGCCGATCAGCCCCAGCATTTT | CASSAMGQGADQPQHF
many | TRBD1 | TRBJ2-7 | TRBV12-3/TRBV12-4 | TGTGCCAGCGCCCCCGGGACAGGGTGGGAGCAGTACTTC | CASAPGTGWEQYF
many | TRBD1 | TRBJ2-7 | TRBV23-1 | TGCGCCAGCAACACGGACAGGTCCGACTCCTACGAGCAGTACTTC | CASNTDRSDSYEQYF
many | NA | TRBJ2-7 | TRBV11-2 | TGTGCCAGCACCTTCCCGGGGACCCAAGCCTACGAGCAGTACTTC | CASTFPGTQAYEQYF
many | TRBD1 | TRBJ1-5 | TRBV12-3/TRBV12-4 | TGTGCCAGCAGTCCGGGACAGGACAATCAGCCCCAGCATTTT | CASSPGQDNQPQHF
many | NA | TRBJ2-3 | TRBV28 | TGTGCCAGCAGTTTGATTGGGTACAAAGATACGCAGTATTTT | CASSLIGYKDTQYF
many | NA | TRBJ2-7 | TRBV2 | TGTGCCAGCAGTGAAGCGGGGTTACTGCAGTACTTC | CASSEAGLLQYF
many | TRBD1 | TRBJ2-1 | TRBV5-6 | TGTGCCAGCAGCCGCCGGGACAGGGAGTTCTTC | CASSRRDREFF
many | NA | TRBJ1-4 | TRBV28 | TGTGCCACCACGGGGGCTTGGGAAAAACTGTTTTTT | CATTGAWEKLFF
many | NA | TRBJ2-1 | TRBV7-2 | TGTGCCAGCAGCTTATCGAGCCATTGGCAGCAGTTCTTC | CASSLSSHWQQFF
many | TRBD1 | TRBJ1-2 | TRBV12-3/TRBV12-4 | TGTGCCAGCAGCCGAAGGGACAGGCTGGTTGGCTACACCTTC | CASSRRDRLVGYTF
many | NA | TRBJ1-6 | TRBV7-9 | TGTGCCAGCAGCCCGGTAGCGGCACCCCTCCACTTT | CASSPVAAPLHF
many | NA | TRBJ2-3 | TRBV3-1 | TGTGCCAGCAGCCAGGGATCAGGCACAGATACGCAGTATTTT | CASSQGSGTDTQYF
few | NA | TRBJ1-5 | TRBV6-5 | TGTGCCAGCAGCCCGGGGTCGCCTTATAGCAATCAGCCCCAGCATTTT | CASSPGSPYSNQPQHF
many | NA | TRBJ1-5 | TRBV5-1 | TGCGCCAGCAGCCCGGACGGGGAACAGCCCCAGCATTTT | CASSPDGEQPQHF